A selection of T cell receptor beta chains follows, all from one sample in a study of blood T cells in healthy people across ages. TCRdb independently ran MiXCR on the 5' RACE reads; one entry per CDR3 protein. The table includes roughly 800,000 distinct CDR3 sequences, 20% to 30% detected once. The same data also went into a second study, on T cells of mothers and their children.

The sequenced sample was blood. These receptors all stem from a boy aged 5-17 years in good health. The CDR3 runs from the conserved cysteine through the conserved F or W. A D gene is named only where the DNA matches it firmly. The size of a clone is reported for some rows only, either as once, few or many, or as a class for expanded clones.

D gene: TRBD2; clone size: NA; V gene: TRBV6-5; J gene: TRBJ2-7; CDR3 DNA: TGTGCCAGCAGTTACTCAGCTAGCGGGGGCCCGAGCTCCTACGAGCAGTACTTC; CDR3 protein: CASSYSASGGPSSYEQYF
D gene: NA; clone size: few; V gene: TRBV3-1; J gene: TRBJ1-5; CDR3 DNA: TGTGCCAGCAGCCAAGATACCAGGGCTCATCAGCCCCAGCATTTT; CDR3 protein: CASSQDTRAHQPQHF
D gene: NA; clone size: NA; V gene: TRBV7-2; J gene: TRBJ1-5; CDR3 DNA: TGTGCCAGCAGCTTTATCGGGGAATTCATTCAGCCCCAGCATTTT; CDR3 protein: CASSFIGEFIQPQHF
D gene: NA; clone size: few; V gene: TRBV5-1; J gene: TRBJ1-3; CDR3 DNA: TGCGCCAGCAGCTTGGAGGGACCCCGAACTGGAAACACCATATATTTT; CDR3 protein: CASSLEGPRTGNTIYF
D gene: NA; clone size: few; V gene: TRBV14; J gene: TRBJ2-5; CDR3 DNA: TGTGCCAGCAGCCAACTGAGAGTTTACCAAGAGACCCAGTACTTC; CDR3 protein: CASSQLRVYQETQYF
D gene: TRBD2; clone size: NA; V gene: TRBV5-1; J gene: TRBJ2-1; CDR3 DNA: TGCGCCAGCAGCTTGGCCGACGGGGGGGTAGGCGGTGAGCAGTTCTTC; CDR3 protein: CASSLADGGVGGEQFF
D gene: NA; clone size: NA; V gene: TRBV7-9; J gene: TRBJ2-7; CDR3 DNA: TGTGCCAGCAGCTCCCAGGCGTTGGGCTACGAGCAGTACTTC; CDR3 protein: CASSSQALGYEQYF
D gene: TRBD1; clone size: few; V gene: TRBV12-3/TRBV12-4; J gene: TRBJ1-5; CDR3 DNA: TGTGCCAGCAGTCCAGGGGGAACGGGATTGCAGCCCCAGCATTTT; CDR3 protein: CASSPGGTGLQPQHF
D gene: NA; clone size: NA; V gene: TRBV6-1; J gene: TRBJ2-7; CDR3 DNA: TGTGCCAGCAGTGAATCAAGCGTCGGCGAGCAGTACTTC; CDR3 protein: CASSESSVGEQYF
D gene: TRBD1; clone size: few; V gene: TRBV29-1; J gene: TRBJ1-3; CDR3 DNA: TGCAGCGTGGCACAGGGGGCTGGAAACACCATATATTTT; CDR3 protein: CSVAQGAGNTIYF
D gene: NA; clone size: NA; V gene: TRBV5-6; J gene: TRBJ2-1; CDR3 DNA: TGTGCCAGCAGCTTGGTCGCGGCCAAATACAATGAGCAGTTCTTC; CDR3 protein: CASSLVAAKYNEQFF
D gene: NA; clone size: few; V gene: TRBV12-3/TRBV12-4; J gene: TRBJ2-7; CDR3 DNA: TGTGCCAGCAGTTTCCAGGGGACCCTGTCAGCCGAGCAGTACTTC; CDR3 protein: CASSFQGTLSAEQYF
D gene: NA; clone size: NA; V gene: TRBV10-3; J gene: TRBJ2-2; CDR3 DNA: TGTGCCATCAGAGGGCAGGAGACCTACACCGGGGAGCTGTTTTTT; CDR3 protein: CAIRGQETYTGELFF
D gene: NA; clone size: few; V gene: TRBV9; J gene: TRBJ2-7; CDR3 DNA: TGTGCCAGCAGCGGCCCGAGGGCCTACGAGCAGTACTTC; CDR3 protein: CASSGPRAYEQYF
D gene: NA; clone size: few; V gene: TRBV28; J gene: TRBJ2-2; CDR3 DNA: TGTGCCAGCAGTTTAGGTTACGGGGCCCCTAGGATGACCGGGGAGCTGTTTTTT; CDR3 protein: CASSLGYGAPRMTGELFF
D gene: TRBD1; clone size: NA; V gene: TRBV4-2; J gene: TRBJ1-2; CDR3 DNA: TGTGCCAGCAGCAAGGACAGGGTGGACTATGGCTACACCTTC; CDR3 protein: CASSKDRVDYGYTF
D gene: TRBD2; clone size: NA; V gene: TRBV6-1; J gene: TRBJ2-5; CDR3 DNA: TGTGCCAGCACACATAGCGGGGGGGCCCGAGAGACCCAGTACTTC; CDR3 protein: CASTHSGGARETQYF
D gene: NA; clone size: NA; V gene: TRBV7-9; J gene: TRBJ2-3; CDR3 DNA: TGTGCCAGCAGCTTAGCCCCCGGAGTGACGCAGTATTTT; CDR3 protein: CASSLAPGVTQYF
D gene: TRBD2; clone size: NA; V gene: TRBV7-9; J gene: TRBJ2-3; CDR3 DNA: TGTGCCAGCAGCCCAACTAGCGCCCGTAGCACAGATACGCAGTATTTT; CDR3 protein: CASSPTSARSTDTQYF
D gene: TRBD2; clone size: NA; V gene: TRBV4-1; J gene: TRBJ2-5; CDR3 DNA: TGCGCCAGCAGCCAAGATCTCCTGCTAGCGGGGATACATCAAGAGACCCAGTACTTC; CDR3 protein: CASSQDLLLAGIHQETQYF
D gene: NA; clone size: NA; V gene: TRBV25-1; J gene: TRBJ2-1; CDR3 DNA: TGTGCCAGCACGGACACGGGGGTGAATGAGCAGTTCTTC; CDR3 protein: CASTDTGVNEQFF
D gene: NA; clone size: NA; V gene: TRBV11-2; J gene: TRBJ2-1; CDR3 DNA: TGTGCCAGCAGCTTAGTGGGTTCGATGCGACAGGACAATGAGCAGTTCTTC; CDR3 protein: CASSLVGSMRQDNEQFF
D gene: TRBD1; clone size: NA; V gene: TRBV6-5; J gene: TRBJ1-5; CDR3 DNA: TGTGCCAGCAGTTACTCCGGGACAGGGAATCAGCCCCAGCATTTT; CDR3 protein: CASSYSGTGNQPQHF
D gene: NA; clone size: NA; V gene: TRBV10-2; J gene: TRBJ2-7; CDR3 DNA: TGCGCCAGCGGGGACTTTCTCTACGAGCAGTACTTC; CDR3 protein: CASGDFLYEQYF
D gene: NA; clone size: many; V gene: TRBV29-1; J gene: TRBJ2-5; CDR3 DNA: TGCAGCGTTGCGATAACTGCCCAAGAGACCCAGTACTTC; CDR3 protein: CSVAITAQETQYF
D gene: NA; clone size: few; V gene: TRBV24-1; J gene: TRBJ2-5; CDR3 DNA: TGTGCCACCAGTGAACCTAACAGGGTGGGAGAGACCCAGTACTTC; CDR3 protein: CATSEPNRVGETQYF
D gene: NA; clone size: few; V gene: TRBV24-1; J gene: TRBJ2-6; CDR3 DNA: TGTGCCACCAGTGCCACAGGGAATGGGGCCAACGTCCTGACTTTC; CDR3 protein: CATSATGNGANVLTF
D gene: TRBD2; clone size: many; V gene: TRBV7-2; J gene: TRBJ2-5; CDR3 DNA: TGTGCCAGCAGCGCCCGACTAGCGGGGGGGCCAGAGACCCAGTACTTC; CDR3 protein: CASSARLAGGPETQYF
D gene: TRBD2; clone size: few; V gene: TRBV28; J gene: TRBJ2-3; CDR3 DNA: TGTGCCAGCAGTTTTAGCGGGAGAACAGATACGCAGTATTTT; CDR3 protein: CASSFSGRTDTQYF
D gene: NA; clone size: NA; V gene: TRBV21-1; J gene: TRBJ2-7; CDR3 DNA: TGTGCCAGCAGCAAAGACAGGGGGGATTGCGAGCAGTACTTC; CDR3 protein: CASSKDRGDCEQYF
D gene: NA; clone size: NA; V gene: TRBV10-3; J gene: TRBJ2-3; CDR3 DNA: TGTGCCATCAGTGAATACCTCCCTAGCACGGATACGCAGTATTTT; CDR3 protein: CAISEYLPSTDTQYF
D gene: NA; clone size: many; V gene: TRBV20-1; J gene: TRBJ1-1; CDR3 DNA: TGCAGTGCTAGGAACACTGAAGCTTTCTTT; CDR3 protein: CSARNTEAFF
D gene: NA; clone size: few; V gene: TRBV7-8; J gene: TRBJ2-2; CDR3 DNA: TGTGCCAGCAGATATACAGGGATCACCGGGGAGCTGTTTTTT; CDR3 protein: CASRYTGITGELFF
D gene: TRBD1; clone size: few; V gene: TRBV5-1; J gene: TRBJ2-7; CDR3 DNA: TGCGCCAGCAGCTTGGCCCCAGGACAGGGGGCGGGCGAGCAGTACTTC; CDR3 protein: CASSLAPGQGAGEQYF
D gene: TRBD1; clone size: few; V gene: TRBV5-1; J gene: TRBJ2-2; CDR3 DNA: TGCGCCAGCAGCTTGTCTGGACAGGGGAACACCGGGGAGCTGTTTTTT; CDR3 protein: CASSLSGQGNTGELFF
D gene: NA; clone size: NA; V gene: TRBV9; J gene: TRBJ2-7; CDR3 DNA: TGTGCCAGCAGCGTAGCCCCCGGTCTCTACGAGCAGTACTTC; CDR3 protein: CASSVAPGLYEQYF
D gene: NA; clone size: NA; V gene: TRBV5-4; J gene: TRBJ1-4; CDR3 DNA: TGTGCCAGCAGCTTGGGAACCCCCGGCGCAACTAATGAAAAACTGTTTTTT; CDR3 protein: CASSLGTPGATNEKLFF
D gene: TRBD2; clone size: few; V gene: TRBV29-1; J gene: TRBJ2-4; CDR3 DNA: TGCAGCGCAGCGGGGACCTCGGAGGACATTCAGTACTTC; CDR3 protein: CSAAGTSEDIQYF
D gene: NA; clone size: NA; V gene: TRBV20-1; J gene: TRBJ2-3; CDR3 DNA: TGCAGTGCGGGCCTTAGGTCAGATACGCAGTATTTT; CDR3 protein: CSAGLRSDTQYF
D gene: NA; clone size: NA; V gene: TRBV29-1; J gene: TRBJ2-7; CDR3 DNA: TGCAGCGTTGAAGTATCTGCCTACGAGCAGTACTTC; CDR3 protein: CSVEVSAYEQYF
D gene: TRBD2; clone size: NA; V gene: TRBV9; J gene: TRBJ2-2; CDR3 DNA: TGTGCCAGCAGCGGTGTAGCGGGGGACAAGACCGGGGAGCTGTTTTTT; CDR3 protein: CASSGVAGDKTGELFF
D gene: NA; clone size: NA; V gene: TRBV15; J gene: TRBJ2-7; CDR3 DNA: TGTGCCACCAGCAGAGAAGCGGGACAGTCCTACGAGCAGTACTTC; CDR3 protein: CATSREAGQSYEQYF
D gene: NA; clone size: NA; V gene: TRBV12-3/TRBV12-4; J gene: TRBJ1-1; CDR3 DNA: TGTGCCAGCATTGAGTCGGGGGCACTAACTGAACCTTTCTTT; CDR3 protein: CASIESGALTEPFF
D gene: TRBD1; clone size: few; V gene: TRBV6-5; J gene: TRBJ1-2; CDR3 DNA: TGTGCCAGCAGCCGTCAGGGGACAGATTACACCTTC; CDR3 protein: CASSRQGTDYTF
D gene: TRBD2; clone size: NA; V gene: TRBV28; J gene: TRBJ2-4; CDR3 DNA: TGTGCCAGCAGCATTAGCGGGTTGGCCAAAAACATTCAGTACTTC; CDR3 protein: CASSISGLAKNIQYF
D gene: TRBD2; clone size: NA; V gene: TRBV30; J gene: TRBJ2-4; CDR3 DNA: TGTGCCTGGATCAAAGCGGGGGGCTCTCTAGCCAAAAACATTCAGTACTTC; CDR3 protein: CAWIKAGGSLAKNIQYF
D gene: NA; clone size: NA; V gene: TRBV7-2; J gene: TRBJ2-4; CDR3 DNA: TGTGCCAGCAGCTTAACGGCGTTCGGGGACATTCAGTACTTC; CDR3 protein: CASSLTAFGDIQYF
D gene: NA; clone size: NA; V gene: TRBV7-9; J gene: TRBJ2-3; CDR3 DNA: TGTGCCGGCAGCTTAGGAAGCTCGAAGGGGGATACGCAGTATTTT; CDR3 protein: CAGSLGSSKGDTQYF
D gene: TRBD2; clone size: NA; V gene: TRBV29-1; J gene: TRBJ2-1; CDR3 DNA: TGCAGCGTTGATGGGACTAGCGGGAGGGCCCTTGAAGGGGAGCAGTTCTTC; CDR3 protein: CSVDGTSGRALEGEQFF
D gene: NA; clone size: few; V gene: TRBV5-8; J gene: TRBJ2-5; CDR3 DNA: TGTGCCAGCAGCGGCGGGGACGGGGGGCTGGGTGAGACCCAGTACTTC; CDR3 protein: CASSGGDGGLGETQYF
D gene: TRBD1; clone size: few; V gene: TRBV11-2; J gene: TRBJ1-6; CDR3 DNA: TGTGCCAGCAGCTTGGACAGGGTAGTATCACGCTCCTATAATTCACCCCTCCACTTT; CDR3 protein: CASSLDRVVSRSYNSPLHF
D gene: TRBD2; clone size: few; V gene: TRBV12-5; J gene: TRBJ2-7; CDR3 DNA: TGTGCTAGTGGTAGGCCTATAGCGGGGCACTACGAGCAGTACTTC; CDR3 protein: CASGRPIAGHYEQYF
D gene: NA; clone size: NA; V gene: TRBV4-1; J gene: TRBJ1-4; CDR3 DNA: TGCGCCAGCAGCCCCGTCAGGGTAACTAATGAAAAACTGTTTTTT; CDR3 protein: CASSPVRVTNEKLFF
D gene: NA; clone size: NA; V gene: TRBV27; J gene: TRBJ2-1; CDR3 DNA: TGTGCCAGCAGTTTTGGGTCCCAGGAACCCCCCGGCAATGAGCAGTTCTTC; CDR3 protein: CASSFGSQEPPGNEQFF